The rows below give T cell receptor beta chains drawn from one sample of a study of shared clonotypes between healthy human individuals. The repertoire was sequenced with immunoSEQ multiplex PCR; TCRdb's copy has only in-frame clones and lacks some. The sample lists millions of clones, around 90% occurring once. Specimen: naive CD4+ T cells sorted from blood. Source of these receptors: a man between 18 and 29 years old in good health. CDR3s include the opening cysteine and the closing phenylalanine or tryptophan. A D gene is named only where the DNA matches it firmly. Only some rows state a clone size, as once, few, many or a class for expanded clones.

v_gene: TRBV5-1; abundance: -; d_gene: -; j_gene: TRBJ2-7; len: 13; CDR3aa: CASSLEGWNEQYF; CDR3nt: TGCGCCAGCAGCTTGGAGGGGTGGAACGAGCAGTACTTC
v_gene: TRBV7-9; abundance: few; d_gene: -; j_gene: TRBJ1-1; len: 12; CDR3aa: CASSFSGLEAFF; CDR3nt: TGTGCCAGCAGCTTCTCGGGACTAGAAGCTTTCTTT
v_gene: TRBV5-1; abundance: -; d_gene: -; j_gene: TRBJ2-5; len: 17; CDR3aa: CASSLGEARVLEETQYF; CDR3nt: TGCGCCAGCAGCTTAGGTGAGGCCCGGGTTCTGGAAGAGACCCAGTACTTC
v_gene: TRBV19; abundance: once; d_gene: TRBD2; j_gene: TRBJ2-2; len: 14; CDR3aa: CATPRGKNTGELFF; CDR3nt: TGTGCCACCCCGCGGGGGAAGAACACCGGGGAGCTGTTTTTT
v_gene: TRBV7-2; abundance: -; d_gene: TRBD2; j_gene: TRBJ2-1; len: 15; CDR3aa: CASSTGTSGYNEQFF; CDR3nt: TGTGCCAGCAGCACCGGGACTAGCGGCTACAATGAGCAGTTCTTC
v_gene: TRBV28; abundance: -; d_gene: -; j_gene: TRBJ1-1; len: 14; CDR3aa: CASSFAVVSLEAFF; CDR3nt: TGTGCCAGCAGTTTCGCCGTTGTATCCCTGGAAGCTTTCTTT
v_gene: TRBV2; abundance: -; d_gene: -; j_gene: TRBJ2-5; len: 11; CDR3aa: CASDLRETQYF; CDR3nt: TGTGCCAGTGACCTTCGGGAGACCCAGTACTTC
v_gene: TRBV5-4; abundance: -; d_gene: TRBD2; j_gene: TRBJ2-5; len: 16; CDR3aa: CASSSGTSGSGETQYF; CDR3nt: TGTGCCAGCAGCAGTGGGACTAGCGGGAGCGGGGAGACCCAGTACTTC
v_gene: TRBV7-9; abundance: -; d_gene: TRBD2; j_gene: TRBJ2-3; len: 14; CDR3aa: CASSVGLNTDTQYF; CDR3nt: TGTGCCAGCAGCGTGGGACTAAACACAGATACGCAGTATTTT
v_gene: TRBV7-2; abundance: -; d_gene: -; j_gene: TRBJ1-6; len: 15; CDR3aa: CASSLETGKNSPLHF; CDR3nt: TGTGCCAGCAGCTTAGAAACAGGGAAAAATTCACCCCTCCACTTT
v_gene: TRBV10-2; abundance: -; d_gene: -; j_gene: TRBJ1-1; len: 13; CDR3aa: CASSEFINTEAFF; CDR3nt: TGCGCCAGCAGTGAGTTCATAAACACTGAAGCTTTCTTT
v_gene: TRBV9; abundance: -; d_gene: TRBD1; j_gene: TRBJ2-1; len: 17; CDR3aa: CASSVGQGVPQFSEQFF; CDR3nt: TGTGCCAGCAGCGTAGGACAGGGAGTCCCCCAATTCAGTGAGCAGTTCTTC
v_gene: TRBV5-1; abundance: -; d_gene: TRBD2; j_gene: TRBJ2-3; len: 15; CDR3aa: CASSTSGTSGNTQYF; CDR3nt: TGCGCCAGCAGCACATCCGGGACTAGCGGGAATACGCAGTATTTT
v_gene: TRBV19; abundance: -; d_gene: TRBD1; j_gene: TRBJ1-6; len: 15; CDR3aa: CASSTGTAYNSPLHF; CDR3nt: TGTGCCAGTAGTACCGGGACAGCCTATAATTCACCCCTCCACTTT
v_gene: TRBV5-1; abundance: -; d_gene: TRBD1; j_gene: TRBJ1-4; len: 16; CDR3aa: CASSLEGGASNEKLFF; CDR3nt: TGCGCCAGCAGCTTGGAAGGGGGCGCGTCTAATGAAAAACTGTTTTTT
v_gene: TRBV11-2; abundance: -; d_gene: -; j_gene: TRBJ1-2; len: 13; CDR3aa: CASSLGSYYGYTF; CDR3nt: TGTGCCAGCAGCTTGGGCAGCTACTATGGCTACACCTTC
v_gene: TRBV19; abundance: once; d_gene: -; j_gene: TRBJ1-6; len: 16; CDR3aa: CASTPDRGWDNSPLHF; CDR3nt: TGTGCCAGTACCCCAGACCGGGGCTGGGATAATTCACCCCTCCACTTT
v_gene: TRBV7-2; abundance: -; d_gene: -; j_gene: TRBJ1-5; len: 15; CDR3aa: CASSLGGSFNQPQHF; CDR3nt: TGTGCCAGCAGCCTGGGAGGCTCTTTCAATCAGCCCCAGCATTTT
v_gene: TRBV7-2; abundance: -; d_gene: -; j_gene: TRBJ2-2; len: 14; CDR3aa: CASRLATNTGELFF; CDR3nt: TGTGCCAGCAGGTTGGCGACAAACACCGGGGAGCTGTTTTTT
v_gene: TRBV7-3; abundance: few; d_gene: TRBD1; j_gene: TRBJ1-6; len: 16; CDR3aa: CASSLTPGQGGSPLHF; CDR3nt: TGTGCCAGCAGCTTAACCCCCGGACAGGGCGGTTCACCCCTCCACTTT
v_gene: TRBV9; abundance: -; d_gene: -; j_gene: TRBJ1-1; len: 15; CDR3aa: CASSVDGGAVAEAFF; CDR3nt: TGTGCCAGCAGCGTAGATGGGGGGGCAGTAGCTGAAGCTTTCTTT
v_gene: TRBV7-3; abundance: -; d_gene: -; j_gene: TRBJ2-3; len: 13; CDR3aa: CASSLRREDTQYF; CDR3nt: TGTGCCAGCAGCTTGAGGAGGGAAGATACGCAGTATTTT
v_gene: TRBV10-3; abundance: -; d_gene: TRBD2; j_gene: TRBJ2-7; len: 14; CDR3aa: CAISELAGSYEQYF; CDR3nt: TGTGCCATCAGTGAACTAGCGGGCTCCTACGAGCAGTACTTC
v_gene: TRBV6-4; abundance: -; d_gene: -; j_gene: TRBJ2-4; len: 12; CDR3aa: CAPGQGRNIQYF; CDR3nt: TGTGCCCCCGGCCAGGGGAGAAACATTCAGTACTTC
v_gene: TRBV14; abundance: -; d_gene: TRBD1; j_gene: TRBJ1-2; len: 15; CDR3aa: CASSQAGTGAYGYTF; CDR3nt: TGTGCCAGCAGCCAAGCAGGGACAGGGGCCTATGGCTACACCTTC
v_gene: TRBV30; abundance: -; d_gene: -; j_gene: TRBJ2-1; len: 14; CDR3aa: CAWGSRVSYNEQFF; CDR3nt: TGTGCCTGGGGTTCCAGGGTCTCCTACAATGAGCAGTTCTTC
v_gene: TRBV4-1; abundance: -; d_gene: TRBD1; j_gene: TRBJ2-4; len: 19; CDR3aa: CASSQTPLLQGIGPNIQYF; CDR3nt: TGCGCCAGCAGCCAAACTCCTCTCTTACAGGGGATCGGGCCAAACATTCAGTACTTC
v_gene: TRBV6-5; abundance: -; d_gene: TRBD1; j_gene: TRBJ1-1; len: 15; CDR3aa: CASTEHGQEGTEAFF; CDR3nt: TGTGCCAGCACCGAACACGGACAGGAGGGGACTGAAGCTTTCTTT
v_gene: TRBV7-9; abundance: -; d_gene: TRBD2; j_gene: TRBJ2-1; len: 16; CDR3aa: CASSPYLGTSGDEQFF; CDR3nt: TGTGCCAGCAGCCCATACCTCGGGACTAGCGGCGATGAGCAGTTCTTC
v_gene: TRBV9; abundance: -; d_gene: TRBD2; j_gene: TRBJ2-1; len: 15; CDR3aa: CASSVEGTMYNEQFF; CDR3nt: TGTGCCAGCAGCGTTGAGGGGACTATGTACAATGAGCAGTTCTTC
v_gene: TRBV7-9; abundance: -; d_gene: -; j_gene: TRBJ1-5; len: 14; CDR3aa: CASSFVDSNQPQHF; CDR3nt: TGTGCCAGCAGCTTCGTGGATTCCAATCAGCCCCAGCATTTT
v_gene: TRBV7-8; abundance: -; d_gene: -; j_gene: TRBJ1-6; len: 13; CDR3aa: CASSLGTNSPLHF; CDR3nt: TGTGCCAGCAGCCTCGGAACGAATTCACCCCTCCACTTT
v_gene: TRBV25-1; abundance: -; d_gene: -; j_gene: TRBJ1-4; len: 14; CDR3aa: CASSARGTGEKLFF; CDR3nt: TGTGCCAGCAGTGCCCGAGGGACTGGTGAAAAACTGTTTTTT
v_gene: TRBV6-1; abundance: few; d_gene: -; j_gene: TRBJ1-1; len: 14; CDR3aa: CASSERGSGTEAFF; CDR3nt: TGTGCCAGCAGTGAAAGGGGGTCGGGGACTGAAGCTTTCTTT
v_gene: TRBV27; abundance: -; d_gene: TRBD1; j_gene: TRBJ2-3; len: 16; CDR3aa: CASSFWRRTGADTQYF; CDR3nt: TGTGCCAGCAGTTTCTGGAGGCGGACAGGGGCAGATACGCAGTATTTT
v_gene: TRBV10-1; abundance: -; d_gene: -; j_gene: TRBJ2-5; len: 14; CDR3aa: CAHLFRADQETQYF; CDR3nt: TGCGCCCACCTCTTTCGGGCAGACCAAGAGACCCAGTACTTC
v_gene: TRBV7-3; abundance: -; d_gene: TRBD1; j_gene: TRBJ2-1; len: 16; CDR3aa: CASSLTRDRGLYEQFF; CDR3nt: TGTGCCAGCAGCTTGACAAGGGACAGGGGGCTATATGAGCAGTTCTTC
v_gene: TRBV4-1; abundance: -; d_gene: -; j_gene: TRBJ1-2; len: 15; CDR3aa: CASSHGGSGPDGYTF; CDR3nt: TGCGCCAGCAGCCACGGGGGGAGCGGGCCTGATGGCTACACCTTC
v_gene: TRBV19; abundance: -; d_gene: -; j_gene: TRBJ1-1; len: 11; CDR3aa: CASSIGRGAFF; CDR3nt: TGTGCCAGTAGTATTGGGAGGGGAGCTTTCTTT
v_gene: TRBV9; abundance: -; d_gene: -; j_gene: TRBJ1-2; len: 15; CDR3aa: CASSVVEGSTYGYTF; CDR3nt: TGTGCCAGCAGCGTAGTCGAGGGGTCGACCTATGGCTACACCTTC
v_gene: TRBV5-1; abundance: -; d_gene: TRBD2; j_gene: TRBJ2-7; len: 14; CDR3aa: CASSLASGFYEQYF; CDR3nt: TGCGCCAGCAGCTTGGCTAGCGGGTTCTACGAGCAGTACTTC
v_gene: TRBV5-1; abundance: -; d_gene: -; j_gene: TRBJ2-1; len: 14; CDR3aa: CASSKDSTYNEQFF; CDR3nt: TGCGCCAGCAGCAAGGACAGTACCTACAATGAGCAGTTCTTC
v_gene: TRBV25-1; abundance: -; d_gene: -; j_gene: TRBJ2-1; len: 13; CDR3aa: CATSIGGNNEQFF; CDR3nt: TGTGCCACCTCCATAGGCGGAAACAATGAGCAGTTCTTC
v_gene: TRBV5-1; abundance: -; d_gene: TRBD2; j_gene: TRBJ2-7; len: 16; CDR3aa: CASSPGAGGSSYEQYF; CDR3nt: TGCGCCAGCAGCCCGGGGGCGGGAGGGAGCTCCTACGAGCAGTACTTC
v_gene: TRBV12-5; abundance: -; d_gene: -; j_gene: TRBJ1-4; len: 12; CDR3aa: CASGSPTEKLFF; CDR3nt: TGTGCTAGTGGTTCCCCCACTGAAAAACTGTTTTTT
v_gene: TRBV10-2; abundance: -; d_gene: TRBD2; j_gene: TRBJ2-5; len: 14; CDR3aa: CASSESGGRATQYF; CDR3nt: TGCGCCAGCAGTGAGTCGGGCGGGAGGGCGACCCAGTACTTC
v_gene: TRBV4-3; abundance: -; d_gene: -; j_gene: TRBJ2-3; len: 15; CDR3aa: CASSPEGWRTDTQYF; CDR3nt: TGCGCCAGCAGCCCAGAGGGGTGGCGCACAGATACGCAGTATTTT
v_gene: TRBV7-2; abundance: -; d_gene: TRBD1; j_gene: TRBJ1-4; len: 16; CDR3aa: CASSLSGGRGNEKLFF; CDR3nt: TGTGCCAGCAGCTTATCAGGGGGCAGGGGTAATGAAAAACTGTTTTTT
v_gene: TRBV5-5; abundance: -; d_gene: -; j_gene: TRBJ2-1; len: 14; CDR3aa: CASSFANRPNEQFF; CDR3nt: TGTGCCAGCAGCTTCGCTAACAGGCCCAATGAGCAGTTCTTC
v_gene: TRBV27; abundance: -; d_gene: -; j_gene: TRBJ1-5; len: 14; CDR3aa: CASSTQGSGQPQHF; CDR3nt: TGTGCCAGCAGTACCCAGGGATCAGGGCAGCCCCAGCATTTT
v_gene: TRBV18; abundance: -; d_gene: -; j_gene: TRBJ2-7; len: 15; CDR3aa: CASSSTPGHSYEQYF; CDR3nt: TGTGCCAGCTCGAGTACACCGGGACATTCCTACGAGCAGTACTTC
v_gene: TRBV2; abundance: -; d_gene: -; j_gene: TRBJ2-7; len: 14; CDR3aa: CASSEVSDVYEQYF; CDR3nt: TGTGCCAGCAGTGAAGTGTCCGACGTTTACGAGCAGTACTTC
v_gene: TRBV5-4; abundance: once; d_gene: -; j_gene: TRBJ2-7; len: 14; CDR3aa: CASSLSGGSYEQYF; CDR3nt: TGTGCCAGCAGCTTATCCGGGGGCTCCTACGAGCAGTACTTC
v_gene: TRBV7-6; abundance: once; d_gene: -; j_gene: TRBJ1-6; len: 15; CDR3aa: CASSLASGSNSPLHF; CDR3nt: TGTGCCAGCAGCTTAGCATCGGGGTCCAATTCACCCCTCCACTTT
v_gene: TRBV2; abundance: -; d_gene: -; j_gene: TRBJ2-2; len: 16; CDR3aa: CASSGWGRANTGELFF; CDR3nt: TGTGCCAGCAGTGGTTGGGGGAGAGCGAACACCGGGGAGCTGTTTTTT
v_gene: TRBV11-2; abundance: -; d_gene: -; j_gene: TRBJ2-5; len: 13; CDR3aa: CASSLVLGETQYF; CDR3nt: TGTGCCAGCAGCTTAGTGTTGGGAGAGACCCAGTACTTC